A single sample is the source of the 9 T cell receptor beta chains below, sequenced in a study of T cell changes during pregnancy in multiple sclerosis. The method was immunoSEQ multiplex PCR; TCRdb's version includes in-frame clones alone and lacks a portion of them. The sample has tens of thousands of clones; 80% to 95% are singletons. The source material was peripheral blood, sampled in the third trimester of pregnancy. These receptors were obtained from a female donor with multiple sclerosis, enrolled in a pregnancy study.

The V gene is TRBV4-3, the J gene TRBJ2-3; TRBD2 is a possible D gene (6 bases). Between the trimmed V and J ends, which lost 0 bases and 6 bases, there was a span of 16 bases. There are 16 residues in the CDR3. The germline V gene encodes CDR1 LGHNA and CDR2 YSLEER. In DNA form, the CDR3 reads TGCGCCAGCAGCCAAGAAAGTGGAGGGAAACGCGATACGCAGTATTTT. Its protein is CASSQESGGKRDTQYF.

The V and J genes are TRBV6-4 and TRBJ2-1; maybe TRBD1 (6 bases). Per germline, CDR1 MRHNA and CDR2 SNTAGT. V was clipped by 3 bases and J by 8 bases, with 17 bases between them. The length of the CDR3 is 15 residues. The chain's CDR3 is CASSELVTGIDEQFF. In nucleotides, the CDR3 is TGTGCCAGCAGTGAACTCGTTACAGGGATCGATGAGCAGTTCTTC.

The rearrangement links TRBV5-1 to TRBJ2-4, with 9 positions matching TRBD1. The ends lost 4 bases at V and 8 bases at J; junction bases unmatched: 10. Germline V lookup: CDR1 SGHRS, CDR2 YFSETQ. This CDR3 has 15 amino acids. For the CDR3, the DNA is TGCGCCAGCAGCATAGGGACAGGGAATATGGACATTCAGTACTTC. It translates to CASSIGTGNMDIQYF.

The V and J genes are TRBV19 and TRBJ2-7, with D unclear. Germline V gives CDR1 LNHDA, CDR2 SQIVND (reference sequence). CDR3 length equals 14 residues. Deletions cut 7 bases from V and 0 bases from J, with 13 bases between. The CDR3 nucleotides are TGTGCCAGTACCCTCGTATTCCCCTCCTACGAGCAGTACTTC. Translated: CASTLVFPSYEQYF. Full variable domain (rest looked up from reference TRBV19 and TRBJ2-7): DGGITQSPKYLFRKEGQNVTLSCEQNLNHDAMYWYRQDPGQGLRLIYYSQIVNDFQKGDIAEGYSVSREKKESFPLTVTSAQKNPTAFYLCASTLVFPSYEQYFGPGTRLTVT.

This sequence joins TRBV7-2 and TRBJ2-3; D is unresolved. V was trimmed by 5 bases and J by 1 base, leaving 16 bases between them. CDR3 length: 16 residues. Germline CDR1 reads SGHTA; CDR2 reads FQGNSA. CDR3 DNA sequence: TGTGCCAGCAGCGGAATTTTAACGCTAGGCACAGATACGCAGTATTTT. This gives the protein CASSGILTLGTDTQYF.

V is TRBV18 and J is TRBJ2-1, with a possible D match to TRBD2 (6 bases). The germline V and J ends were trimmed by 1 base and 5 bases, with 15 bases remaining between them. Germline CDR1 is KGHSH and CDR2 is LQKENI. The CDR3 runs 16 residues. For the CDR3, the DNA is TGTGCCAGCTCACCACAGGTAGGAGGGAGAAACAATGAGCAGTTCTTC. Its translation is CASSPQVGGRNNEQFF.

V usage is TRBV2 and J usage is TRBJ2-7; D is ambiguous. The CDR3 extends over 15 amino acids. Per the germline V gene, CDR1 is SNHLY and CDR2 is FYNNEI. V lost 7 bases, J lost 2 bases, and 18 bases lay in between. The CDR3 loop is CASTVTPGPTYEQYF. CDR3 in DNA: TGTGCCAGCACTGTTACTCCAGGTCCTACCTACGAGCAGTACTTC.

V gene TRBV14 combines with J gene TRBJ2-3; TRBD2 might be the D (5 bases). V lost 4 bases and J 1 base, leaving 15 bases between the germline ends. The CDR3 spans 16 residues. Germline assignment: CDR1 SGHDN and CDR2 FVKESK. In nucleotides, the CDR3 is TGTGCCAGCAGCCGTGATGTGGGAGTTGGCACAGATACGCAGTATTTT. This encodes CASSRDVGVGTDTQYF.

The chain links TRBV7-9 to TRBJ2-7, with 8 nucleotides matching TRBD1. This CDR3 spans 16 amino acids. Germline loops: CDR1 SEHNR, CDR2 FQNEAQ (reference sequence). V lost 5 bases and J lost 2; bases outside the gene matches: 11. CDR3 nucleotides: TGTGCCAGCAGCCCCCGACAGGGGACCCCAACCTACGAGCAGTACTTC. Residues: CASSPRQGTPTYEQYF.